This T cell receptor (beta chain) was identified in a study of Ad26.COV2.S vaccination and SARS-CoV-2 variants. Study background: Once or twice, 56 days apart, Ad26.COV2.S was delivered intramuscularly.

Study-wide findings and caveats: Vaccinated and placebo-treated recipients had similar non-spike TCR breadth. While placebo recipients had lower spike-specific TCR breadth, vaccine recipients had more.

Of note for this clone: The antigen is unknown.

Treatment reported: some 20 received Ad26.COV2.S at low or high dose, single or two shots; about 5 received placebo; per-sample allocation not given. Vaccine and placebo recipients were sampled on day 63 after the first injection. Assay: immunoSEQ multiplex PCR; the TCRdb copy retains only in-frame clones and omits some. Seen here are 440,000 or so clones, roughly nine tenths observed once, and the top ten hold 1.5% to 2%. The sequence derives from a person aged 18-65 years who received the Ad26.COV2.S COVID-19 vaccine or a placebo. Sequencing used peripheral blood, obtained in a trial of Ad26.COV2.S vaccine versus placebo.

CDR3: CASSFYYEQYF. For the CDR3, the DNA is TGTGCCAGCAGCTTTTACTACGAGCAGTACTTC. V gene TRBV7-9 combines with J gene TRBJ2-7; D unresolved. From germline, CDR1 is SEHNR and CDR2 FQNEAQ (reference sequence). Trimming pared 3 bases from V and 3 bases from J, leaving 3 bases between. The CDR3 spans 11 residues.